One and the same sample provided the 2 T cell receptor beta chains below, sequenced in a study of shared clonotypes between healthy human individuals. Clones were sequenced by immunoSEQ multiplex PCR, and TCRdb holds only the in-frame ones, with some missing. The sample carries more than 2,000,000 clones, over 85% recorded once. The sample was naive CD4+ T cells sorted from blood. Documented subset: CD45RA+ positively selected. These receptors originate from a man younger than 35 in good health.

The chain uses TRBV5-1 and TRBJ2-7, with TRBD2 identical over 8 bases. Per the germline V gene, CDR1 is SGHRS and CDR2 is YFSETQ. The J segment lost 5 bases and the V segment lost 0 bases, leaving 10 bases of the junction unmatched. The CDR3 length is 16 residues. The chain's CDR3 is CASSLGGTREVHEQYF. The CDR3 nucleotides read TGCGCCAGCAGCTTGGGGGGGACTAGGGAGGTCCACGAGCAGTACTTC. Full variable domain (rest looked up from reference TRBV5-1 and TRBJ2-7): KAGVTQTPRYLIKTRGQQVTLSCSPISGHRSVSWYQQTPGQGLQFLFEYFSETQRNKGNFPGRFSGRQFSNSRSEMNVSTLELGDSALYLCASSLGGTREVHEQYFGPGTRLTVT.

The CDR3 loop is CASSRSGDSVTEAFF. DNA of the CDR3: TGTGCCAGCAGCCGCTCTGGGGATTCGGTTACTGAAGCTTTCTTT. V is TRBV7-9 and J is TRBJ1-1; D gene unclear. Germline CDR1 SEHNR, CDR2 FQNEAQ (reference sequence). The V and J ends lost 5 bases and 5 bases respectively, with 18 bases between them. The CDR3 covers 15 residues.